A single sample is the source of the 14 T cell receptor beta chains below, sequenced in a study of blood T cell repertoires in COVID-19. Profiled with immunoSEQ multiplex PCR; TCRdb holds only in-frame clones, not every one. The sample contains about 61,000 clones, approximately 86% of which appear only once. The material sequenced was peripheral blood. Receptors were obtained from a human donor in a cohort sampled during active COVID-19.

The chain is built from TRBV5-1 and TRBJ1-1; TRBD1 matches 7 bases. The V and J ends lost 2 bases and 3 bases, in that order; junction bases with no gene match: 10. CDR3 length: 16 residues. The germline V gene has CDR1 SGHRS and CDR2 YFSETQ. For the CDR3, the DNA is TGCGCCAGCAGCTTCAACAGGGGACTGGGGGACACTGAAGCTTTCTTT. Amino acid sequence: CASSFNRGLGDTEAFF.

V and J are TRBV7-2 and TRBJ2-1, with D possibly matching TRBD1 (5 bases). The germline V gene has CDR1 SGHTA and CDR2 FQGNSA. The CDR3 is made up of 14 amino acids. Trimming removed 3 bases from V and 10 bases from J, with 16 bases in between. In DNA form, the CDR3 reads TGTGCCAGCAGCTTGACCCTTCCTTACAGGGAGCAGTTCTTC. Protein: CASSLTLPYREQFF.

This clone was seen only a few times. Compared with germline, one end of the junction differs, possibly owing to a read error. V gene TRBV28 combines with J gene TRBJ1-3; 9 nucleotides match TRBD1. This CDR3 has 14 residues. The germline CDR1 and CDR2 sequences are MDHEN and SYDVKM. The CDR3 here is CASSFRGQGSTIYF. The CDR3 DNA follows: TGTGCCAGCAGTTTCAGGGGACAGGGAAGCACCATATATTTT. Complete variable domain (other parts from reference TRBV28 and TRBJ1-3): DVKVTQSSRYLVKRTGEKVFLECVQDMDHENMFWYRQDPGLGLRLIYFSYDVKMKEKGDIPEGYSVSREKKERFSLILESASTNQTSMYLCASSFRGQGSTIYFGEGSWLTVV.

V is TRBV11-2 and J is TRBJ2-7, with 10 bases aligning to TRBD1. This CDR3 has 16 amino acids. The ends lost 3 bases at V and 4 bases at J; junction bases unmatched: 9. The germline V gene has CDR1 SGHAT and CDR2 FQNNGV. CDR3 nucleotide sequence: TGTGCCAGCAGCTTGAGTACCGGGACAGGGGATTACGAGCAGTACTTC. As protein: CASSLSTGTGDYEQYF.

The genes are TRBV6-2 or TRBV6-3 and TRBJ1-2, with D hard to call. Trimming pared 2 bases from V and 7 bases from J, leaving 20 bases between. The germline V gene encodes CDR1 MNHEY and CDR2 SVGEGT. The CDR3 has 16 amino acids. The CDR3: CASSYPGSLRTLGYTF. Here the CDR3 DNA reads TGTGCCAGCAGTTACCCGGGGAGTTTACGTACTCTTGGCTACACCTTC.

The chain is built from TRBV2 and TRBJ2-7, with a tentative D call TRBD2 (5 bases). This CDR3 has 13 amino acids. Germline V CDR1 and CDR2: SNHLY, FYNNEI. V was shortened by 6 bases and J by 3 bases, with 12 bases between the two germline ends. The CDR3 reads CASRSGVLYEQYF. The DNA for the CDR3 is TGTGCCAGCAGGTCCGGGGTACTCTACGAGCAGTACTTC. The full variable domain, completed using reference TRBV2 and TRBJ2-7, is EPEVTQTPSHQVTQMGQEVILRCVPISNHLYFYWYRQILGQKVEFLVSFYNNEISEKSEIFDDQFSVERPDGSNFTLKIRSTKLEDSAMYFCASRSGVLYEQYFGPGTRLTVT.

This sequence joins TRBV4-2 and TRBJ1-4; unclear D gene. Deletions cut 5 bases from V and 5 bases from J, with 15 bases between. CDR1 and CDR2 from the germline V gene are LGHNA and YNFKEQ. This CDR3 region has 15 residues. This chain's CDR3 is CASSTNSRANEKLFF. Here the CDR3 DNA reads TGTGCCAGCAGCACAAACTCTAGAGCGAATGAAAAACTGTTTTTT.

This chain connects TRBV28 to TRBJ2-6; maybe TRBD1 (5 bases). CDR3 size: 18 residues. Germline values: CDR1 MDHEN, CDR2 SYDVKM. V was cut by 0 bases and J by 0 bases, with 12 bases left in between. CDR3 amino acids: CASSLWSQASSGANVLTF. CDR3 bases: TGTGCCAGCAGTTTATGGTCACAGGCGAGCTCTGGGGCCAACGTCCTGACTTTC.

The rearrangement links TRBV11-2 to TRBJ1-2, with D possibly matching TRBD1 (6 bases). Germline values: CDR1 SGHAT, CDR2 FQNNGV. The V and J ends lost 1 base and 7 bases respectively, with 13 bases between them. CDR3 length: 14 amino acids. CDR3 region: CASSLAGGAGGYTF. DNA for the CDR3: TGTGCCAGCAGCTTAGCGGGGGGGGCTGGTGGCTACACCTTC.

In nucleotides, the CDR3 is TGTGCCAGCAGTCCCGACAGGGGGAGAAATCAGCCCCAGCATTTT. Protein sequence: CASSPDRGRNQPQHF. The chain links TRBV6-5 to TRBJ1-5, with 9 bases lining up with TRBD1. Unmatched junction bases numbered 6, after V lost 5 bases and J lost 4 bases. The CDR3 is made up of 15 amino acids. Germline V gives CDR1 MNHEY, CDR2 SVGAGI.

The rearrangement links TRBV24-1 to TRBJ2-3, with TRBD2 matching over 8 bases. V shed 0 bases, J shed 2 bases, and the junction held 3 bases outside the gene matches. This CDR3 contains 16 residues. CDR1 is KGHDR, CDR2 SFDVKD, per germline. CDR3 in amino acids: CATSDLAGGTTDTQYF. CDR3 DNA: TGTGCCACCAGTGATTTGGCGGGAGGTACCACAGATACGCAGTATTTT.

The J gene is TRBJ1-3, the V gene TRBV7-2, with 7 nucleotides matching TRBD1. Germline assignment: CDR1 SGHTA and CDR2 FQGNSA. The CDR3 has 15 amino acids. With 2 bases clipped from V and 4 bases from J, the junction kept 5 bases outside the gene matches. CDR3 protein: CASSLLRGQGNTIYF. The CDR3 bases are TGTGCCAGCAGCTTACTGAGGGGGCAGGGAAACACCATATATTTT.

In this sample, this clone turned up a few times. The chain joins TRBV30 to TRBJ2-7; D is perhaps TRBD2 (6 bases). The CDR3 contains 14 residues. V was pared by 3 bases and J by 9 bases, with 21 bases between. The germline V gene encodes CDR1 GTSNPN and CDR2 SVGIG (reference sequence). The CDR3 is CAWRLGGRGAGQYF. CDR3 bases: TGTGCCTGGAGGTTGGGGGGAAGGGGAGCCGGGCAGTACTTC. The whole variable domain, remainder taken from reference TRBV30 and TRBJ2-7, is SQTIHQWPATLVQPVGSPLSLECTVEGTSNPNLYWYRQAAGRGLQLLFYSVGIGQISSEVPQNLSASRPQDRQFILSSKKLLLSDSGFYLCAWRLGGRGAGQYFGPGTRLTVT.

The chain carries TRBV6-2 or TRBV6-3 and TRBJ2-7; 10 bases are a match to TRBD2. The CDR3 extends over 21 amino acids. The germline CDR1 and CDR2 sequences are MNHEY and SVGEGT. With V trimmed by 5 bases and J by 3 bases, 25 bases remained unmatched. Here the CDR3 DNA reads TGTGCCAGCAGTCGGGGGCCCGGACTAGCGGAACCTCAACGCCCGGACTACGAGCAGTACTTC. Protein product: CASSRGPGLAEPQRPDYEQYF.